The source of this T cell receptor beta chain is a study of OX40 agonist ivuxolimab in advanced cancers. Study-wide background: Ivuxolimab is an agonistic anti-OX40 (CD134) antibody, and patients were treated with it. Patients were around 83% male with ages about 23 to 90, mean roughly 64.

Remarks on this clone: Antigen specificity is unknown.

Deletions cut 4 bases from V and 8 bases from J, with 21 bases between. In germline, CDR1 is MGHRA, CDR2 YSYEKL. This CDR3 is 16 amino acids long. General study findings and limits: CD4+ T cells averaged fewer expanded clones than CD8+ T cells.

The repertoire was sequenced with immunoSEQ multiplex PCR; TCRdb's copy has only in-frame clones and lacks some. The table has more than 70,000 clones, about 90% seen once. This sequence was found in an adult with an advanced solid tumor such as melanoma, head and neck, liver or kidney cancer. Sequences were derived from CD4+ or CD8+ T cells sorted from blood, sampled in a trial of the OX40 agonist ivuxolimab. The chain is built from TRBV4-1 and TRBJ1-5; D is unresolved. The chain's CDR3 is CASSRVGPTTWEPQHF. DNA of the CDR3: TGCGCCAGCAGCCGAGTAGGACCCACTACCTGGGAGCCCCAGCATTTT.